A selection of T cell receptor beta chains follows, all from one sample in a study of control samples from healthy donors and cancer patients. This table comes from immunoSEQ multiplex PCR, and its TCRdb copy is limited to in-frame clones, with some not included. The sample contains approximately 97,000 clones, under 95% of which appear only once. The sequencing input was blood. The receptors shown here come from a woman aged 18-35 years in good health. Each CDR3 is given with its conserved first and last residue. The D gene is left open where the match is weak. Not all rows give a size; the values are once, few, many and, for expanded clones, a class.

CASSSSSGGTKNIQYF | TGTGCCAGCAGCTCCTCTAGCGGGGGGACCAAAAACATTCAGTACTTC | NA | TRBJ2-4 | TRBD2 | TRBV5-4
CASSRIGIQETQYF | TGTGCCAGCAGCCGAATAGGTATTCAAGAGACCCAGTACTTC | once | TRBJ2-5 | NA | TRBV27
CASGLRQIGNEAFF | TGTGCTAGTGGTTTGAGACAGATTGGAAATGAAGCTTTCTTT | NA | TRBJ1-1 | NA | TRBV12-5
CASSAGQGTGNTIYF | TGTGCCAGCAGCGCGGGACAGGGGACTGGAAACACCATATATTTT | NA | TRBJ1-3 | TRBD1 | TRBV5-5
CAWSVRASRSEKLFF | TGTGCCTGGAGTGTAAGGGCTTCGCGTAGTGAAAAACTGTTTTTT | NA | TRBJ1-4 | NA | TRBV30
CASSQDPGARNTEAFF | TGTGCCAGCAGCCAAGATCCAGGGGCTAGGAACACTGAAGCTTTCTTT | NA | TRBJ1-1 | NA | TRBV14
CASRSGQGRTYEQYF | TGTGCCAGCAGGTCGGGACAGGGGCGAACCTACGAGCAGTACTTC | NA | TRBJ2-7 | TRBD1 | TRBV28
CASSSRTSGNEETQYF | TGTGCCAGCAGCTCCCGGACTAGCGGGAACGAAGAGACCCAGTACTTC | NA | TRBJ2-5 | TRBD2 | TRBV5-4
CASSLAVASPDEQYF | TGTGCCAGCAGCTTGGCGGTTGCTAGTCCGGACGAGCAGTACTTC | NA | TRBJ2-7 | NA | TRBV5-6
CASSPRTSGRAGELFF | TGTGCCAGCAGCCCCCGGACTAGCGGGAGAGCCGGGGAGCTGTTTTTT | NA | TRBJ2-2 | TRBD2 | TRBV11-3
CASIAAGEQYF | TGTGCCAGCATCGCGGCGGGGGAGCAGTACTTC | NA | TRBJ2-7 | NA | TRBV28
CASSPGTSNTEAFF | TGTGCCAGTAGTCCGGGGACATCGAACACTGAAGCTTTCTTT | NA | TRBJ1-1 | NA | TRBV19
CASQRDNEQFF | TGTGCCAGCCAAAGGGACAATGAGCAGTTCTTC | once | TRBJ2-1 | NA | TRBV6-6
CASSFGKQGTAGELFF | TGCGCCAGCAGCTTCGGCAAACAGGGGACGGCCGGGGAGCTGTTTTTT | NA | TRBJ2-2 | TRBD1 | TRBV5-1
CASSLGYTIYF | TGTGCCAGCAGCTTGGGTTACACCATATATTTT | NA | TRBJ1-3 | NA | TRBV7-2
CASSETYGQGASTGELFF | TGTGCCAGCAGTGAAACTTACGGACAGGGGGCGAGCACCGGGGAGCTGTTTTTT | NA | TRBJ2-2 | TRBD1 | TRBV25-1
CASSQGDRAHNYGYTF | TGCGCCAGCAGCCAAGGAGACAGGGCCCACAACTATGGCTACACCTTC | NA | TRBJ1-2 | TRBD1 | TRBV4-1
CASSIDQGASGSIYNEQFF | TGTGCCAGTAGTATAGATCAGGGGGCTAGCGGGAGTATTTACAATGAGCAGTTCTTC | NA | TRBJ2-1 | TRBD2 | TRBV19
CASSWKGATNEKLFF | TGTGCCAGTAGTTGGAAGGGGGCGACTAATGAAAAACTGTTTTTT | NA | TRBJ1-4 | TRBD1 | TRBV19
CASSQNLGEQYF | TGCGCCAGCAGTCAAAACTTGGGCGAGCAGTACTTC | once | TRBJ2-7 | NA | TRBV5-1
CASSYGGPNQPQHF | TGTGCCAGCAGTTACGGCGGGCCCAATCAGCCCCAGCATTTT | NA | TRBJ1-5 | NA | TRBV6-5
CASSEVSQATYEQYF | TGTGCCAGCAGTGAAGTTAGTCAGGCCACCTACGAGCAGTACTTC | NA | TRBJ2-7 | NA | TRBV6-1
CASSLGFTGENINYGYTF | TGTGCCAGCAGCTTAGGGTTTACCGGGGAAAACATTAACTATGGCTACACCTTC | NA | TRBJ1-2 | NA | TRBV7-9
CASSQDLGQLHNEQFF | TGTGCCAGCAGCCAAGATTTGGGGCAGCTTCACAATGAGCAGTTCTTC | NA | TRBJ2-1 | NA | TRBV14
CASSYPGGTYANTGELFF | TGTGCCAGCAGTTACCCAGGCGGGACGTATGCGAACACCGGGGAGCTGTTTTTT | NA | TRBJ2-2 | NA | TRBV6-2/TRBV6-3
CATSDGTGGGTQYF | TGTGCCACCAGTGATGGGACAGGGGGCGGTACGCAGTATTTT | NA | TRBJ2-3 | TRBD1 | TRBV24-1
CASTGNTEAFF | TGTGCCAGCACCGGGAACACTGAAGCTTTCTTT | NA | TRBJ1-1 | NA | TRBV5-4
CASSPFTSVEQYF | TGTGCCAGCAGTCCCTTCACGTCAGTTGAGCAGTACTTC | NA | TRBJ2-7 | NA | TRBV6-2/TRBV6-3
CASRRDRNTGELFF | TGTGCCAGTAGAAGGGACAGGAACACCGGGGAGCTGTTTTTT | NA | TRBJ2-2 | TRBD1 | TRBV19
CASSLGNEDTQYF | TGTGCCAGCAGCTTGGGCAACGAGGATACGCAGTATTTT | NA | TRBJ2-3 | NA | TRBV5-8
CASSREYSNQPQHF | TGTGCCAGCAGCCGGGAGTATAGCAATCAGCCCCAGCATTTT | NA | TRBJ1-5 | NA | TRBV7-2
CASSLWTSESSYEQYF | TGCGCCAGCAGCTTGTGGACTAGCGAGAGCTCCTACGAGCAGTACTTC | NA | TRBJ2-7 | TRBD2 | TRBV5-1
CASSLAGNTEAFF | TGTGCCAGCAGCTTGGCGGGGAACACTGAAGCTTTCTTT | NA | TRBJ1-1 | NA | TRBV5-6
CASSLGGGFGYGYTF | TGTGCCAGCAGTTTAGGAGGGGGCTTTGGCTATGGCTACACCTTC | NA | TRBJ1-2 | TRBD1 | TRBV28
CAISWNSYEQYF | TGTGCCATCAGTTGGAACTCCTACGAGCAGTACTTC | NA | TRBJ2-7 | NA | TRBV10-3
CASSHTDLIRDIQYF | TGTGCCAGCAGCCACACGGACCTGATCAGAGACATTCAGTACTTC | once | TRBJ2-4 | NA | TRBV3-1/TRBV3-2
CASSLARGLVGRETQYF | TGTGCCAGCAGCTTGGCCAGGGGACTAGTGGGGCGGGAGACCCAGTACTTC | NA | TRBJ2-5 | TRBD2 | TRBV5-6
CASSEAGQNTEAFF | TGTGCCAGCAGTGAAGCCGGACAGAACACTGAAGCTTTCTTT | NA | TRBJ1-1 | NA | TRBV6-1
CASSRTSGTGHEQFF | TGTGCCAGCAGTCGGACTAGCGGGACTGGACATGAGCAGTTCTTC | NA | TRBJ2-1 | TRBD2 | TRBV3-1/TRBV3-2
CASSNPGQGEGYTF | TGTGCCAGCAGTAACCCGGGACAGGGGGAAGGCTACACCTTC | NA | TRBJ1-2 | TRBD1 | TRBV28
CASSLAAGGETEAFF | TGTGCCAGCAGCTTAGCGGCCGGAGGGGAGACTGAAGCTTTCTTT | NA | TRBJ1-1 | NA | TRBV7-9
CAWGRETYEQYF | TGTGCCTGGGGAAGGGAGACCTACGAGCAGTACTTC | NA | TRBJ2-7 | NA | TRBV30
CASSVGEREVDNEQFF | TGTGCCAGCAGCGTAGGAGAGCGGGAGGTCGACAATGAGCAGTTCTTC | NA | TRBJ2-1 | TRBD2 | TRBV9
CASSLDTSGGAGELFF | TGCGCCAGCAGCTTGGATACTAGCGGGGGCGCCGGGGAGCTGTTTTTT | NA | TRBJ2-2 | TRBD2 | TRBV5-1
CASSRTSGGRETQYF | TGTGCCAGCAGCCGGACTAGCGGGGGGCGGGAGACCCAGTACTTC | NA | TRBJ2-5 | TRBD2 | TRBV7-8
CASSSSGGVGTEAFF | TGCGCCAGCAGCTCCTCCGGGGGTGTCGGCACTGAAGCTTTCTTT | NA | TRBJ1-1 | NA | TRBV5-1
CASSQQGAQETQYF | TGTGCCAGCAGCCAACAGGGGGCTCAGGAGACCCAGTACTTC | NA | TRBJ2-5 | TRBD1 | TRBV5-5
CASSIDTVNTEAFF | TGTGCCAGTAGTATAGACACAGTGAACACTGAAGCTTTCTTT | NA | TRBJ1-1 | NA | TRBV19
CASSSGVGTEAFF | TGTGCCAGCAGCTCGGGGGTTGGGACTGAAGCTTTCTTT | NA | TRBJ1-1 | NA | TRBV11-3
CASSLGVITEAFF | TGTGCCAGCAGCTTGGGCGTTATCACTGAAGCTTTCTTT | NA | TRBJ1-1 | NA | TRBV5-6
CAWSVGNTGELFF | TGTGCCTGGAGTGTAGGGAACACCGGGGAGCTGTTTTTT | NA | TRBJ2-2 | NA | TRBV30
CASSHLTAYTF | TGTGCCAGCAGCCATCTAACGGCATACACCTTC | NA | TRBJ1-2 | NA | TRBV3-1/TRBV3-2
CASSQDYYEEYYGYTF | TGCGCCAGCAGCCAAGATTATTACGAGGAGTACTATGGCTACACCTTC | NA | TRBJ1-2 | NA | TRBV4-1
CASSDTSTGDNYGYTF | TGCGCCAGCAGTGACACCTCGACAGGGGACAACTATGGCTACACCTTC | NA | TRBJ1-2 | TRBD1 | TRBV10-2
CASSLNTGTNYGYTF | TGTGCCAGCAGTTTAAACACAGGGACGAACTATGGCTACACCTTC | NA | TRBJ1-2 | NA | TRBV27
CASSYTSGGKETQYF | TGTGCCAGCAGCTATACTAGCGGGGGAAAAGAGACCCAGTACTTC | once | TRBJ2-5 | TRBD2 | TRBV7-9
CASSYTPLAGGSYNEQFF | TGTGCCAGCAGCTACACCCCGCTAGCGGGAGGGTCCTACAATGAGCAGTTCTTC | NA | TRBJ2-1 | TRBD2 | TRBV7-9
CASSGWGLGYGYTF | TGTGCCAGTAGCGGGTGGGGCCTAGGATATGGCTACACCTTC | NA | TRBJ1-2 | NA | TRBV19
CASSLVPPSNRISGNTIYF | TGCGCCAGCAGCTTGGTTCCCCCCTCTAACAGGATCTCTGGAAACACCATATATTTT | NA | TRBJ1-3 | NA | TRBV5-1
CASSYTFRGNSYNEQFF | TGTGCCAGCAGTTACACGTTTCGGGGGAATTCCTACAATGAGCAGTTCTTC | once | TRBJ2-1 | NA | TRBV6-2/TRBV6-3